This T cell receptor beta chain was captured by sequencing in a study of glioma-infiltrating T cells after dendritic cell vaccination. The overall study: Dendritic cells derived from monocytes and pulsed with autologous tumor lysate formed the vaccine. Notes on the study in general: Only a small number of patients had complete blood and tumor samples.

V gave up 7 bases and J gave up 3 bases, with 12 bases separating them. CDR3 length: 13 amino acids. Per the germline V gene, CDR1 is SNHLY and CDR2 is FYNNEI. About this clone itself: Its antigen is unknown.

Only in-frame clones appear in the TCRdb table, and some are missing; sequencing was by immunoSEQ multiplex PCR. The profile shows roughly 82,000 clones, roughly 90% of them singletons. The sequences come from blood, collected before dendritic cell vaccination. The sequence derives from a human donor with glioblastoma. The gene calls are TRBV2 and TRBJ1-1; D unclear. CDR3: CASTEPGDTEAFF. The CDR3 nucleotides are TGTGCCAGCACCGAACCGGGTGACACTGAAGCTTTCTTT.